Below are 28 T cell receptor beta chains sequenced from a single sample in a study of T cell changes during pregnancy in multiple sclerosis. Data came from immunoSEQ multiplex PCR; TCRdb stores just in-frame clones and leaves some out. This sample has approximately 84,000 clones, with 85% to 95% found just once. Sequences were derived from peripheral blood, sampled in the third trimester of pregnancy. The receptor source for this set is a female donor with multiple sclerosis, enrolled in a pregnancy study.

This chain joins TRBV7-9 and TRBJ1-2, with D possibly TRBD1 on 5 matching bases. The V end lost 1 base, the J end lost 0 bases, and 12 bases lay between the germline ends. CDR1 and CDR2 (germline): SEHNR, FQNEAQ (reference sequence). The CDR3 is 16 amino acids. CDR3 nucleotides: TGTGCCAGCAGCTTAGGTACGGGGGGAGCTAACTATGGCTACACCTTC. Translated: CASSLGTGGANYGYTF.

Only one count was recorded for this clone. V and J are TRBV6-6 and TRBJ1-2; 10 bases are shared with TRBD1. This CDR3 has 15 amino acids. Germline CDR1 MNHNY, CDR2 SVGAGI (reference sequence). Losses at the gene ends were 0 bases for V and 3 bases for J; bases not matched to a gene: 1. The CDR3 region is CASSYSGTGDYGYTF. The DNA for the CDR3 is TGTGCCAGCAGTTACTCAGGGACAGGGGACTATGGCTACACCTTC.

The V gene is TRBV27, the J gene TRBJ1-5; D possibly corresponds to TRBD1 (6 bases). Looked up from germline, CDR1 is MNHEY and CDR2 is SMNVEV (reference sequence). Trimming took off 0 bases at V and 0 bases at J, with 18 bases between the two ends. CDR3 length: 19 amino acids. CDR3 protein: CASSLSKRQGYYSNQPQHF. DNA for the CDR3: TGTGCCAGCAGTTTATCGAAGCGCCAGGGGTACTATAGCAATCAGCCCCAGCATTTT.

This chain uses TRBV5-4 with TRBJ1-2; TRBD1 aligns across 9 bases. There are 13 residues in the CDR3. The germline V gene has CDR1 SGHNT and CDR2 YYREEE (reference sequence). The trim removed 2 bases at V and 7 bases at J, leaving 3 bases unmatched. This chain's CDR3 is CASSFGTGTGYTF. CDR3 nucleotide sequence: TGTGCCAGCAGCTTCGGGACAGGGACTGGCTACACCTTC.

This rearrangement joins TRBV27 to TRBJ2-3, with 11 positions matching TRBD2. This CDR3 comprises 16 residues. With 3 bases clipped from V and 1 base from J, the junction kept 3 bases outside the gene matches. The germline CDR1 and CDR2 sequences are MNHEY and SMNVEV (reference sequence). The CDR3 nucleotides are TGTGCCAGCAGTTTTTTACTAGCGGGGGGCACAGATACGCAGTATTTT. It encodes CASSFLLAGGTDTQYF.

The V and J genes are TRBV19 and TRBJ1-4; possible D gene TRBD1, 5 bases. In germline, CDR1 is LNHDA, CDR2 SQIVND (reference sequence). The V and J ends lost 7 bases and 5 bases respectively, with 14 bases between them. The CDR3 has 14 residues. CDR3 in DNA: TGTGCCAGTACCCCTCGGGGGGGGAATGAAAAACTGTTTTTT. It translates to CASTPRGGNEKLFF.

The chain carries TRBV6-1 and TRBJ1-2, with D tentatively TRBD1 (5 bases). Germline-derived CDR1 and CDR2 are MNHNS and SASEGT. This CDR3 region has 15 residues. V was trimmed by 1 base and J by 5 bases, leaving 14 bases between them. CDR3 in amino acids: CASSEVVRDPYGYTF. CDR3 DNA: TGTGCCAGCAGTGAAGTGGTCAGGGATCCGTATGGCTACACCTTC.

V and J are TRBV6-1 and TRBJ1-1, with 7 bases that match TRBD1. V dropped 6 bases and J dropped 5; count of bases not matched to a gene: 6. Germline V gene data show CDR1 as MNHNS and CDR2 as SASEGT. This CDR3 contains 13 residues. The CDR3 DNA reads TGTGCCAGCAGAGAGACAGGGAGGACTGAAGCTTTCTTT. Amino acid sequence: CASRETGRTEAFF.

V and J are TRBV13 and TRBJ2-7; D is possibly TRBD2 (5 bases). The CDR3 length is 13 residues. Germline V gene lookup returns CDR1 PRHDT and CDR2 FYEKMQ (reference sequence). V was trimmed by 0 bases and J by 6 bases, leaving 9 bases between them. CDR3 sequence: CASSLGEVPEQYF. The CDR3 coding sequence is TGTGCCAGCAGCTTAGGGGAGGTTCCCGAGCAGTACTTC.

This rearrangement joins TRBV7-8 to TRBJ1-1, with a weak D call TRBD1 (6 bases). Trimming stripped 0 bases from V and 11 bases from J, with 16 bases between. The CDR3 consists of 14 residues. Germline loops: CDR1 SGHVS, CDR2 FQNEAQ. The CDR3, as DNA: TGTGCCAGCAGCTTAGCGGTCGGGGGGGCGCGGGCTTTCTTT. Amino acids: CASSLAVGGARAFF.

The CDR3 region is CASSPTGGLFAEAFF. The CDR3 DNA sequence: TGTGCCAGCAGCCCGACAGGGGGTTTATTCGCTGAAGCTTTCTTT. The chain combines TRBV13 with TRBJ1-1, with 9 bases identical to TRBD1. The V segment lost 5 bases and the J segment 6 bases; nucleotides outside the gene matches: 10. Germline V gene lookup returns CDR1 PRHDT and CDR2 FYEKMQ (reference sequence). CDR3 length: 15 amino acids.

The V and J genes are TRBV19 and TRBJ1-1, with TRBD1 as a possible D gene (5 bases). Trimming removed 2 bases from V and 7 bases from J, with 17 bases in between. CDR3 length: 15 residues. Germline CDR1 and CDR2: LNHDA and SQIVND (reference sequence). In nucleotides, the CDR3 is TGTGCCAGTAGTATACCTTCGCGGACACGCTATGAAGCTTTCTTT. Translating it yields CASSIPSRTRYEAFF.

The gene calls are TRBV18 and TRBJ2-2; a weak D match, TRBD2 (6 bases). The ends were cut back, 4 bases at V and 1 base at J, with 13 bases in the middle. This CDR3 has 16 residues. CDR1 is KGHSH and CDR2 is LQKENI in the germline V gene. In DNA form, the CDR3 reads TGTGCCAGCTCACTTAGTCTAGCGAGGAACACCGGGGAGCTGTTTTTT. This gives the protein CASSLSLARNTGELFF.

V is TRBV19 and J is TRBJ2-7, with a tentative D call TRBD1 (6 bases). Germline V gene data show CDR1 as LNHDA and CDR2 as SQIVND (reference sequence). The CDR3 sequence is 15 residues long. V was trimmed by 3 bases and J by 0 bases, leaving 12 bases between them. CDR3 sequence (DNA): TGTGCCAGTAGTATGGAACAGGGCAGCTCCTACGAGCAGTACTTC. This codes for CASSMEQGSSYEQYF.

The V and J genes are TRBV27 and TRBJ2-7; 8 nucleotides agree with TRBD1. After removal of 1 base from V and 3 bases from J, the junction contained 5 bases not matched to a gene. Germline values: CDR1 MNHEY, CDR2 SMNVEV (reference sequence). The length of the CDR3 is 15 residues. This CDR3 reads CASSLWPGGLYEQYF. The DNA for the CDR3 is TGTGCCAGCAGTTTATGGCCAGGGGGCCTCTACGAGCAGTACTTC.

The DNA for the CDR3 is TGTGCCTGGAGTGTACAAGGCGGGGGAGACAGTCCTAACTATGGCTACACCTTC. Translated, it gives CAWSVQGGGDSPNYGYTF. This rearrangement joins TRBV30 to TRBJ1-2; the D gene is possibly TRBD1 (5 bases). Trimming pared 0 bases from V and 0 bases from J, leaving 20 bases between. The germline CDR1 and CDR2 sequences are GTSNPN and SVGIG (reference sequence). The CDR3 spans 18 residues.

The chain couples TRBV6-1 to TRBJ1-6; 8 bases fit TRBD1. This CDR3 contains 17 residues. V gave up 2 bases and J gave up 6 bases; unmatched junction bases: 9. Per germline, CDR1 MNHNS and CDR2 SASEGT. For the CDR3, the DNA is TGTGCCAGCAGTGAAAACCCTCAGGGGGCAGGTAATTCACCCCTCCACTTT. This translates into CASSENPQGAGNSPLHF.

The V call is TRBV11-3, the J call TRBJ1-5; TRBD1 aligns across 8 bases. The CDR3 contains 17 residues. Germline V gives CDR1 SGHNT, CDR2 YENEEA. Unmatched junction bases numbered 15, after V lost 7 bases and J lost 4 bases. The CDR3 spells CASKPYHDRGNNQPQHF. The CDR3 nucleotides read TGTGCCAGCAAGCCCTATCACGACAGGGGCAATAATCAGCCCCAGCATTTT.

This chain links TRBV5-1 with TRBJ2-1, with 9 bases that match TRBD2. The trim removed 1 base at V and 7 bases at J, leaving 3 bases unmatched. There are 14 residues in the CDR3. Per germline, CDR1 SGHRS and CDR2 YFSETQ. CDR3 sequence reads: CASSLRAGGNEQFF. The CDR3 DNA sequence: TGCGCCAGCAGCTTGAGGGCGGGGGGGAATGAGCAGTTCTTC.

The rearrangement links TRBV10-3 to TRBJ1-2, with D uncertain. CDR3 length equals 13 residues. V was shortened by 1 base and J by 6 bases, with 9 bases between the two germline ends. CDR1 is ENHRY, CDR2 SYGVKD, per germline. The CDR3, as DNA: TGTGCCATCAGTGAGTGGGGAGTACATGGCTACACCTTC. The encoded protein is CAISEWGVHGYTF.

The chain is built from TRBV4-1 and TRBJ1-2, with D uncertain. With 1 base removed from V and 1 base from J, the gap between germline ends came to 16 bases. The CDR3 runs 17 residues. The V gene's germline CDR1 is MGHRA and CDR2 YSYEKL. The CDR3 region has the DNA TGCGCCAGCAGCCAAGGAGGAGGACGGGGAATTAACTATGGCTACACCTTC. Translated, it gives CASSQGGGRGINYGYTF.

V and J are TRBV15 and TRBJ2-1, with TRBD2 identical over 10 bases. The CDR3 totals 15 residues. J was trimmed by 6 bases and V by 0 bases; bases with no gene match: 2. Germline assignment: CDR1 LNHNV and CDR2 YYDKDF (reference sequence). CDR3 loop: CATSRDSGGSNEQFF. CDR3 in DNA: TGTGCCACCAGCAGAGATAGCGGGGGGTCCAATGAGCAGTTCTTC.

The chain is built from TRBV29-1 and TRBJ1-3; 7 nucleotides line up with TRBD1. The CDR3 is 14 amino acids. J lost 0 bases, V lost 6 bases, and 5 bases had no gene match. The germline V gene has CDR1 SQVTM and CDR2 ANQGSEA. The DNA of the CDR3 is TGCAGCGTCCGCGGGACAGTCTCTGGAAACACCATATATTTT. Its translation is CSVRGTVSGNTIYF.

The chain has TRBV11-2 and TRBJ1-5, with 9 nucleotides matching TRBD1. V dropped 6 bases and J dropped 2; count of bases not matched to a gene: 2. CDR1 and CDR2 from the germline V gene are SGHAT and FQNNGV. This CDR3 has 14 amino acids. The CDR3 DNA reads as TGTGCCAGCAGTCGGACAGGGGGCAATCAGCCCCAGCATTTT. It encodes CASSRTGGNQPQHF.

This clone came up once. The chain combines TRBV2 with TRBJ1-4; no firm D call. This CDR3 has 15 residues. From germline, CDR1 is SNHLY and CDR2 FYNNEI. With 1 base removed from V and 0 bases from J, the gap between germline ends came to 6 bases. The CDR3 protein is CASSEVGATNEKLFF. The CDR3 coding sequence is TGTGCCAGCAGTGAAGTCGGTGCAACTAATGAAAAACTGTTTTTT.

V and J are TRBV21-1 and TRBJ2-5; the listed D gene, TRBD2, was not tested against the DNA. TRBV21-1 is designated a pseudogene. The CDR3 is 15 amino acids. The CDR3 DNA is TGTGCCAGCAACCCCTCCCTGCGAGGGCAAGAGACCCAGTACTTC. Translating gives CASNPSLRGQETQYF.

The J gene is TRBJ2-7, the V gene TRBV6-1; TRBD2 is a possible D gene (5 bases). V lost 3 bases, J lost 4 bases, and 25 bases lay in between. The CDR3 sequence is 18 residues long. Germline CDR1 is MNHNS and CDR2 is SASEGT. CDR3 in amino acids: CASSDPHTTGNFLYEQYF. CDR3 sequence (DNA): TGTGCCAGCAGTGATCCCCATACAACCGGGAATTTTTTATACGAGCAGTACTTC.

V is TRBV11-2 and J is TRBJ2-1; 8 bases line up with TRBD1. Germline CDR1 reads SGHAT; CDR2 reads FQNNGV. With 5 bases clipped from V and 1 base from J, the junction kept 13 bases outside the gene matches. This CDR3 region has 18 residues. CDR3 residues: CASSLLKTGQVSYNEQFF. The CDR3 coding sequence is TGTGCCAGCAGCCTGCTAAAGACGGGACAGGTTTCCTACAATGAGCAGTTCTTC.